These 12 T cell receptor beta chains originate from one sample sequenced in a study of T-cell memory formation after mild COVID-19 (dated by TCRdb to the early 2020s). The library was generated by 5' RACE. The run used an Illumina NovaSeq 6000. TCRdb reanalyzed the raw reads on its own, using fastp at Q25 for trimming and MiXCR for clone calling, and kept in-frame beta chains. Rows with a matching CDR3 protein are joined into one entry that keeps the most common DNA and genes. Across this sample there are some 450,000 distinct CDR3 sequences, with around 20% seen only once. Of the sample, 8.4% is held by the ten largest clones. The sample comprised PBMCs or a T cell subset sorted from them (not recorded which). All receptors derive from an adult woman who had mild COVID-19 (a few samples of this study predate the infection). The sample titles of this study are shuffled in the database, so cell type and time point are left out; the donor was told from shared clones.

This clonotype was seen a few times. The chain carries TRBV20-1 and TRBJ2-5; possible D gene TRBD2, 5 bases. This CDR3 spans 11 amino acids. The germline V gene encodes CDR1 DFQATT and CDR2 SNEGSKA (reference sequence). The CDR3 sequence is CRVSGQETQYF. Written as DNA, the CDR3 is TGCAGGGTCAGCGGACAAGAGACCCAGTACTTC.

This clonotype was seen only a few times. The V gene is TRBV24-1, the J gene TRBJ1-5, with D tentatively TRBD1 (5 bases). This CDR3 spans 15 amino acids. V lost 1 base and J lost 5, with 11 bases in between. Per the germline V gene, CDR1 is KGHDR and CDR2 is SFDVKD. The CDR3: CATSDFGTKDQPQHF. DNA of the CDR3: TGTGCCACCAGTGATTTTGGGACGAAGGATCAGCCCCAGCATTTT.

This clonotype was found a few times. The chain carries TRBV5-6 and TRBJ2-5; 10 nucleotides line up with TRBD2. Germline CDR1 and CDR2: SGHDT and YYEEEE. CDR3 length: 16 amino acids. V shed 0 bases, J shed 4 bases, and the junction held 6 bases outside the gene matches. In nucleotides, the CDR3 is TGTGCCAGCAGCTTGGATGCTAGCGGGAGTACAGAGACCCAGTACTTC. Residues: CASSLDASGSTETQYF.

The rearrangement joins TRBV4-2 to TRBJ2-1, with TRBD2 as a possible D gene (6 bases). CDR1 is LGHNA and CDR2 is YNFKEQ in the germline V gene. The CDR3 contains 13 residues. Trimming pared 1 base from V and 10 bases from J, leaving 11 bases between. The CDR3 DNA is TGTGCCAGCAGCCAAGTACGGGAGAGGGAGCAGTTCTTC. It yields the protein CASSQVREREQFF.

The chain carries TRBV6-6 and TRBJ1-5; no clear D. The CDR3 runs to 14 residues. Per the germline V gene, CDR1 is MNHNY and CDR2 is SVGAGI (reference sequence). V gave up 7 bases and J gave up 4 bases, with 14 bases separating them. The CDR3 loop is CASTTAMGNQPQHF. CDR3 DNA sequence: TGTGCCAGCACAACGGCGATGGGGAATCAGCCCCAGCATTTT.

This chain uses TRBV5-1 with TRBJ2-1, with unresolved D. V lost 3 bases and J lost 2, with 9 bases in between. Germline CDR1 SGHRS, CDR2 YFSETQ. The CDR3 totals 14 residues. CDR3 sequence reads: CASSSQPAYNEQFF. CDR3 bases: TGCGCCAGCAGCTCCCAACCGGCCTACAATGAGCAGTTCTTC.

The CDR3 coding sequence is TGCAGCGTTACACGAGACGTGGATACGCAGTATTTT. Protein sequence: CSVTRDVDTQYF. The V and J genes are TRBV29-1 and TRBJ2-3; D is unresolved. Between the trimmed V and J ends, which lost 5 bases and 6 bases, there was a span of 12 bases. The CDR3 contains 12 residues. The germline CDR1 and CDR2 sequences are SQVTM and ANQGSEA.

This chain links TRBV24-1 with TRBJ1-1; D is undetermined. Germline V gene sequence: CDR1 KGHDR, CDR2 SFDVKD. CDR3 size: 11 residues. V lost 0 bases and J 10 bases, leaving 5 bases between the germline ends. The chain's CDR3 is CATSDLEGAFF. As DNA, the CDR3 is TGTGCCACCAGTGATTTGGAGGGAGCTTTCTTT.

The chain carries TRBV12-5 and TRBJ1-1; D is unresolved. Looked up from germline, CDR1 is LGHNT and CDR2 is FRNRAP. This CDR3 is 13 amino acids long. Trimming shortened V by 1 base and J by 6 bases, and 9 bases separated the two germline ends. The CDR3 DNA sequence: TGTGCTAGTGGTTTGGGACGGACGGCTGAAGCTTTCTTT. Translating it yields CASGLGRTAEAFF.

In this sample, this clonotype turned up many times. The chain employs TRBV30 and TRBJ1-2; D unresolved. Looked up from germline, CDR1 is GTSNPN and CDR2 is SVGIG (reference sequence). The CDR3 totals 13 residues. Between the trimmed V and J ends, which lost 5 bases and 3 bases, there was a span of 13 bases. The CDR3 sequence: CAWSDLTDYGYTF. The CDR3 DNA is TGTGCCTGGTCGGATCTAACTGACTATGGCTACACCTTC.

This rearrangement joins TRBV5-4 to TRBJ1-2, with D possibly matching TRBD1 (6 bases). V was cut by 6 bases and J by 4 bases, with 13 bases left in between. The CDR3 is 13 residues long. CDR1 and CDR2 (germline): SGHNT, YYREEE (reference sequence). In DNA, the CDR3 is TGTGCCAGCACCCATGGCAGGGGCTATGGCTACACCTTC. It codes for CASTHGRGYGYTF.

The sample holds a few counts of this clonotype. The chain links TRBV29-1 to TRBJ1-1; 7 bases fit TRBD1. With V trimmed by 7 bases and J by 6 bases, 8 bases remained unmatched. The germline gives CDR1 SQVTM, CDR2 ANQGSEA. The CDR3 is 12 residues long. CDR3 residues: CSAGDRVSEAFF. For the CDR3, the DNA is TGCAGCGCCGGAGACAGGGTATCTGAAGCTTTCTTT.